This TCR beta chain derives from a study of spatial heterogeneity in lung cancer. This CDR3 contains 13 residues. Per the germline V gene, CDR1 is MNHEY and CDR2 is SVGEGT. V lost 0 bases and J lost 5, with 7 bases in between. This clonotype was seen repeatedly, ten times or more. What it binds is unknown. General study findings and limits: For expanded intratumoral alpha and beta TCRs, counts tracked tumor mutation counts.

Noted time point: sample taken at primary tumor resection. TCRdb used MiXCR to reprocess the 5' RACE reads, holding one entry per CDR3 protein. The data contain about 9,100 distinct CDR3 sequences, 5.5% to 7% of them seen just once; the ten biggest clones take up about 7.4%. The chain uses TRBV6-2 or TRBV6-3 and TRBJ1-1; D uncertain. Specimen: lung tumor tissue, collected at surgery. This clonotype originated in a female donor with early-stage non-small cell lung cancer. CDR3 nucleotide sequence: TGTGCCAGCAGTTACTCCGCAAGAACTGAAGCTTTCTTT. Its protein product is CASSYSARTEAFF.